The 10 T cell receptor beta chains below come from one sample, sequenced in a study of shared clonotypes between healthy human individuals. TCRdb's copy holds only in-frame clones and misses some; the assay was immunoSEQ multiplex PCR. This table has some 1,600,000 clones, 95% to 99% appearing once. The sample was naive CD4+ T cells sorted from blood. Subset here: CD45RA+ positively selected. Receptor source: a man aged 25 to 40 in good health.

This chain links TRBV5-1 with TRBJ1-3; unclear D gene. Trimming took off 0 bases at V and 0 bases at J, with 10 bases between the two ends. The CDR3 sequence is 16 residues long. Germline CDR1 SGHRS, CDR2 YFSETQ. The CDR3, as DNA: TGCGCCAGCAGCTTGGAAGTCCTAAGCTCTGGAAACACCATATATTTT. Residues: CASSLEVLSSGNTIYF.

About this clone: The sample contains more than one DNA sequence encoding this CDR3. The chain employs TRBV2 and TRBJ2-5, with unresolved D. V lost 1 base to trimming and J lost 5 bases, with 2 bases between them. The CDR3 loop spans 11 amino acids. CDR1 SNHLY and CDR2 FYNNEI come from the germline V gene. DNA for the CDR3: TGTGCCAGCAGTGAAGTGGAGACCCAGTACTTC. It encodes CASSEVETQYF. Together with reference TRBV2 and TRBJ2-5, the CDR3 gives the full variable domain: EPEVTQTPSHQVTQMGQEVILRCVPISNHLYFYWYRQILGQKVEFLVSFYNNEISEKSEIFDDQFSVERPDGSNFTLKIRSTKLEDSAMYFCASSEVETQYFGPGTRLLVL.

This chain connects TRBV13 to TRBJ2-1; D uncertain. Germline loops: CDR1 PRHDT, CDR2 FYEKMQ (reference sequence). The CDR3 sequence is 14 residues long. The V end was cut by 5 bases, the J end by 6 bases, with 14 bases between. CDR3 sequence (DNA): TGTGCCAGCAGCCCCAGAACGTACCCCAATGAGCAGTTCTTC. It translates to CASSPRTYPNEQFF.

The CDR3 reads CASSRGEFGYEQYF. CDR3 nucleotide sequence: TGCGCCAGCAGCCGGGGGGAGTTCGGGTACGAGCAGTACTTC. The gene calls are TRBV5-1 and TRBJ2-7, with 7 bases aligning to TRBD2. Germline trimming cut 4 bases from V and 4 bases from J; bases unmatched to any gene: 8. This CDR3 is 14 amino acids long. Germline V lookup: CDR1 SGHRS, CDR2 YFSETQ. Based on the CDR3 plus reference TRBV5-1 and TRBJ2-7, the full variable domain is KAGVTQTPRYLIKTRGQQVTLSCSPISGHRSVSWYQQTPGQGLQFLFEYFSETQRNKGNFPGRFSGRQFSNSRSEMNVSTLELGDSALYLCASSRGEFGYEQYFGPGTRLTVT.

The chain joins TRBV5-1 to TRBJ2-7; 10 nucleotides line up with TRBD1. The CDR3 sequence is 19 residues long. CDR1 is SGHRS and CDR2 is YFSETQ in the germline V gene. The V segment lost 0 bases and the J segment 0 bases; nucleotides outside the gene matches: 12. The CDR3, as DNA: TGCGCCAGCAGCTTGGCCATGGGACAGGGGCTAGGGCTCTCCTACGAGCAGTACTTC. Its translation: CASSLAMGQGLGLSYEQYF.

As regards this clone: Other DNA sequences from this sample encode an identical CDR3 as well. This chain links TRBV10-3 with TRBJ2-2; D not certain. This CDR3 has 11 amino acids. From germline, CDR1 is ENHRY and CDR2 SYGVKD. V lost 6 bases and J lost 2, with 1 base in between. The CDR3 bases are TGTGCCATCAGCAACACCGGGGAGCTGTTTTTT. The encoded protein is CAISNTGELFF.

This clone appeared once. The CDR3: CASSQEVLGRALGANVLTF. The CDR3 DNA sequence: TGTGCCAGCAGCCAAGAAGTGCTAGGCAGGGCGCTTGGGGCCAACGTCCTGACTTTC. This sequence joins TRBV4-2 and TRBJ2-6, with D possibly TRBD1 on 5 matching bases. Trimming stripped 0 bases from V and 3 bases from J, with 18 bases between. The CDR3 runs 19 residues. Germline lookup yields CDR1 LGHNA and CDR2 YNFKEQ.

The V and J genes are TRBV30 and TRBJ2-1; a weak D match, TRBD2 (5 bases). Germline V gene lookup returns CDR1 GTSNPN and CDR2 SVGIG (reference sequence). CDR3 size: 11 residues. V was pared by 4 bases and J by 5 bases, with 6 bases between. DNA of the CDR3: TGTGCCTGGAACGGGAACAATGAGCAGTTCTTC. As protein: CAWNGNNEQFF.

V usage is TRBV29-1 and J usage is TRBJ2-3; D not resolved. Between the trimmed V and J ends, which lost 7 bases and 8 bases, there was a span of 28 bases. CDR3 size: 16 residues. CDR1 is SQVTM, CDR2 ANQGSEA, per germline. CDR3 loop: CSARFSPLVKLGTQYF. CDR3 bases: TGCAGCGCCAGATTCTCCCCCCTAGTAAAGTTAGGTACGCAGTATTTT.

The J gene is TRBJ2-7, the V gene TRBV18, with D possibly being TRBD1 (6 bases). The CDR3 is made up of 13 amino acids. Trimming took 6 bases from V and 2 from J, leaving 11 bases between them. Germline assignment: CDR1 KGHSH and CDR2 LQKENI. CDR3 DNA sequence: TGTGCCAGCTCGTCGAGGGGGACCTACGAGCAGTACTTC. Translation: CASSSRGTYEQYF. Together with reference TRBV18 and TRBJ2-7, the CDR3 gives the full variable domain: NAGVMQNPRHLVRRRGQEARLRCSPMKGHSHVYWYRQLPEEGLKFMVYLQKENIIDESGMPKERFSAEFPKEGPSILRIQQVVRGDSAAYFCASSSRGTYEQYFGPGTRLTVT.